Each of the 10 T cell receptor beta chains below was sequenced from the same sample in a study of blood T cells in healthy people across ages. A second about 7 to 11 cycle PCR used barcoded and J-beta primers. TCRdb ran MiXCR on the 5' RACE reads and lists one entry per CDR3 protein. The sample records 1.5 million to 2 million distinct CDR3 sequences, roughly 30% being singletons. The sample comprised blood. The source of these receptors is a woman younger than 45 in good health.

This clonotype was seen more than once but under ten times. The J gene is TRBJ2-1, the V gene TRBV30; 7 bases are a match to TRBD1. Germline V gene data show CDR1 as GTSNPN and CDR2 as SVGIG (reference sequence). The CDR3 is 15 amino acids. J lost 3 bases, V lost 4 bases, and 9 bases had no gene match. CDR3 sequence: CAWNGDSKSYNEQFF. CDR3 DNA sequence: TGTGCCTGGAATGGGGACAGCAAAAGCTACAATGAGCAGTTCTTC.

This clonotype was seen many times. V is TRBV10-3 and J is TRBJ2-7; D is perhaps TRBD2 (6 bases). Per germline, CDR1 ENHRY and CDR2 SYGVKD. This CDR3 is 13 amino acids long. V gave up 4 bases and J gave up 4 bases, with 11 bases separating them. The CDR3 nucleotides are TGTGCCATCAGTGCGGGGGAGCGGTACGAGCAGTACTTC. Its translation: CAISAGERYEQYF.

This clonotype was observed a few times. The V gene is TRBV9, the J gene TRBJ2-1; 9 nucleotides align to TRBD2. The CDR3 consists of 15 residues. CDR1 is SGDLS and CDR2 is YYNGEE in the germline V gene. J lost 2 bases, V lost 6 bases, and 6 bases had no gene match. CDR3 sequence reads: CASTIAGATYNEQFF. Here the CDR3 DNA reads TGTGCCAGCACCATAGCGGGGGCCACCTACAATGAGCAGTTCTTC.

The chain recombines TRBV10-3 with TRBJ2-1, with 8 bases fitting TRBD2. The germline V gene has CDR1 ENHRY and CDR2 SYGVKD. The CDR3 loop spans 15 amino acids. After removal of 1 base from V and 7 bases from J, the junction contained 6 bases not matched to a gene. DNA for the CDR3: TGTGCCATCAGTGAGTTTGGTGGGACTAGTAATGAGCAGTTCTTC. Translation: CAISEFGGTSNEQFF.

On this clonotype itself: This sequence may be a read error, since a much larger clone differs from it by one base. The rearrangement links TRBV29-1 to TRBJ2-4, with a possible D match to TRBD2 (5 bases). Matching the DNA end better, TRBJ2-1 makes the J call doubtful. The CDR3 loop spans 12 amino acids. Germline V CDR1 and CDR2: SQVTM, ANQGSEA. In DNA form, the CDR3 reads TGCAGCGTTGAGCTAGCCAAAAACATTCAGTTCTTC. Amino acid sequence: CSVELAKNIQFF.

The CDR3 here is CASSLDGWAGSSNQPQHF. In DNA, the CDR3 is TGTGCCAGCAGCTTAGATGGATGGGCAGGGTCCAGCAATCAGCCCCAGCATTTT. The chain combines TRBV7-9 with TRBJ1-5; perhaps TRBD1 as D (5 bases). Trimming cost V 1 base and J 1 base, with 17 bases left between them. Germline CDR1 and CDR2: SEHNR and FQNEAQ (reference sequence). The CDR3 length is 18 residues.

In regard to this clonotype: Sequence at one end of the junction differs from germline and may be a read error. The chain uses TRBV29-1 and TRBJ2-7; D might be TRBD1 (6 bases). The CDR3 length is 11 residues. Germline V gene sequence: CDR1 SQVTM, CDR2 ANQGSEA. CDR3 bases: TGCAGCGTAGGTACAGGGTACGAGCAGTGCTTC. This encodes CSVGTGYEQCF.

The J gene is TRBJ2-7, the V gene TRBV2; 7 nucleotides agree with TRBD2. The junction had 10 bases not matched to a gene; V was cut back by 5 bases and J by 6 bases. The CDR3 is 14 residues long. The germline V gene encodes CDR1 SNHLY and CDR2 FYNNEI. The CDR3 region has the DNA TGTGCCAGCAGTCCCGGGACTATCACCTTCGAGCAGTACTTC. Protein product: CASSPGTITFEQYF.

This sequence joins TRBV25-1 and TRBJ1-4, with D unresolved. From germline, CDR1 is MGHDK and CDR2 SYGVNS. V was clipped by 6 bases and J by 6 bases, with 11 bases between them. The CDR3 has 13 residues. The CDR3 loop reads CASRRESYEKLFF. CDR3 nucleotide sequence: TGTGCCAGCAGGCGAGAATCGTATGAAAAACTGTTTTTT.

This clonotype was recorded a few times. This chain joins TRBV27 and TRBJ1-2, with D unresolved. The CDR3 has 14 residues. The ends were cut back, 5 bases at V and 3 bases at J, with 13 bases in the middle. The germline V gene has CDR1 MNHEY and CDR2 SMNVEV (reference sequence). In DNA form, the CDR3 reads TGTGCCAGCAGTCCGTGGACGGGAGACTATGGCTACACCTTC. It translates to CASSPWTGDYGYTF.